These 13 T cell receptor beta chains came from one sample sequenced in a study of identical twins. TCRdb re-derived calls from the 5' RACE reads in MiXCR, one entry per CDR3 protein. The sample lists fewer than 550,000 distinct CDR3 sequences; over 12% were seen once. These data also featured in a second study, about yellow fever vaccine responses in identical twins.

The sample consisted of CD4+ T cells sorted from blood. The origin of the receptors is a young woman in good health.

The V gene is TRBV7-2, the J gene TRBJ2-2, with TRBD2 matching 7 bases. Trimming removed 2 bases from V and 4 bases from J; junction bases left unmatched: 13. Germline CDR1 SGHTA, CDR2 FQGNSA. The CDR3 totals 18 residues. The CDR3 sequence is CASSLPSLAGVLTGELFF. The CDR3 region has the DNA TGTGCCAGCAGCTTACCGAGTCTGGCGGGAGTGCTCACCGGGGAGCTGTTTTTT.

V gene TRBV15 combines with J gene TRBJ1-4; a weak D match, TRBD1 (5 bases). Germline CDR1 and CDR2: LNHNV and YYDKDF (reference sequence). V was clipped by 5 bases and J by 3 bases, with 13 bases between them. This CDR3 is built from 15 residues. Written as DNA, the CDR3 is TGTGCCACCAGCGGGCAGATGGGGGCTAATGAAAAACTGTTTTTT. Translating gives CATSGQMGANEKLFF. The variable domain in full, with the rest retrieved from reference TRBV15 and TRBJ1-4, is DAMVIQNPRYQVTQFGKPVTLSCSQTLNHNVMYWYQQKSSQAPKLLFHYYDKDFNNEADTPDNFQSRRPNTSFCFLDIRSPGLGDTAMYLCATSGQMGANEKLFFGSGTQLSVL.

This clonotype has only a few counts. The V and J genes are TRBV6-1 and TRBJ2-1; TRBD1 is a possible D gene (5 bases). The CDR3 is made up of 14 amino acids. The germline V gene has CDR1 MNHNS and CDR2 SASEGT. Deletions cut 5 bases from V and 7 bases from J, with 15 bases between. The CDR3 protein is CASSPFSRGNEQFF. As DNA, the CDR3 is TGTGCCAGCAGTCCCTTTTCAAGGGGAAATGAGCAGTTCTTC.

The chain is built from TRBV29-1 and TRBJ2-3; TRBD2 matches at 7 bases. Germline loops: CDR1 SQVTM, CDR2 ANQGSEA. This CDR3 has 15 residues. V shed 0 bases and J 3 bases; nucleotides not matched to a gene: 6. This CDR3 reads CSVEDRRGGTDTQYF. In DNA form, the CDR3 reads TGCAGCGTTGAAGATCGTCGGGGAGGGACAGATACGCAGTATTTT.

This clonotype was found a few times. The genes are TRBV27 and TRBJ2-7, with 8 bases fitting TRBD2. With V trimmed by 5 bases and J by 5 bases, 11 bases remained unmatched. The CDR3 length is 15 residues. Germline V gives CDR1 MNHEY, CDR2 SMNVEV (reference sequence). The CDR3 sequence: CASSPRMREANEQYF. The DNA of the CDR3 is TGTGCCAGCAGTCCCCGAATGCGGGAGGCCAACGAGCAGTACTTC.

The CDR3 DNA follows: TGTGCCAGCAGCTTACTCGCTCAAACCGGGGAGCTGTTTTTT. Residues: CASSLLAQTGELFF. This chain joins TRBV7-8 and TRBJ2-2, with D hard to call. V was trimmed by 2 bases and J by 5 bases, leaving 9 bases between them. Germline V gives CDR1 SGHVS, CDR2 FQNEAQ. The CDR3 is 14 amino acids.

The table lists this clonotype with a few counts. The genes are TRBV5-6 and TRBJ1-5; the D gene is possibly TRBD1 (6 bases). The CDR3 spans 18 residues. V lost 2 bases, J lost 1 base, and 19 bases lay in between. From germline, CDR1 is SGHDT and CDR2 YYEEEE. CDR3 in amino acids: CASSFHSWTARSNQPQHF. The CDR3 nucleotides read TGTGCCAGCAGCTTTCATTCCTGGACAGCCCGGAGCAATCAGCCCCAGCATTTT.

This clonotype was observed a few times. The chain couples TRBV10-3 to TRBJ2-3; D tentatively reads TRBD1 or TRBD2 (5 bases each). Germline lookup yields CDR1 ENHRY and CDR2 SYGVKD. The CDR3 is 12 residues long. The V gene lost 11 bases and the J gene lost 4 bases, with 13 bases spanning the gap. Here the CDR3 reads CAAGGRADTQYF. Written as DNA, the CDR3 is TGTGCCGCCGGAGGCAGGGCAGATACGCAGTATTTT.

The rearrangement links TRBV6-2 or TRBV6-3 to TRBJ2-2; D ambiguous. The CDR3 loop spans 15 amino acids. V was trimmed by 2 bases and J by 1 base, leaving 8 bases between them. Germline CDR1 reads MNHEY; CDR2 reads SVGEGT. The CDR3 is CASSYHSENTGELFF. DNA of the CDR3: TGTGCCAGCAGTTACCACAGCGAGAACACCGGGGAGCTGTTTTTT.

V is TRBV7-3 and J is TRBJ2-2; 11 bases line up with TRBD1. The germline gives CDR1 SGHTA, CDR2 FQGTGA. With V trimmed by 4 bases and J by 7 bases, 5 bases remained unmatched. This CDR3 region has 15 residues. CDR3 in DNA: TGTGCCAGCAGCTCCGGACAGGGGGCAAACGGGGAGCTGTTTTTT. As protein: CASSSGQGANGELFF.

In its sample, this clonotype was seen many times. The chain recombines TRBV6-1 with TRBJ2-1; TRBD2 matches 7 bases. The J segment lost 3 bases and the V segment lost 6 bases, leaving 5 bases of the junction unmatched. Germline CDR1 is MNHNS and CDR2 is SASEGT. CDR3 length equals 14 residues. CDR3 DNA sequence: TGTGCCAGCAGGCGCCTAGCGGTCTACAATGAGCAGTTCTTC. This encodes CASRRLAVYNEQFF.

The rearrangement links TRBV20-1 to TRBJ2-7; 7 positions agree with TRBD1. The V and J ends lost 0 bases and 5 bases, in that order; junction bases with no gene match: 7. This CDR3 spans 14 amino acids. CDR1 DFQATT and CDR2 SNEGSKA come from the germline V gene (reference sequence). CDR3 bases: TGCAGTGCTAGAGATTTAGGGACAGTCCACGAGCAGTACTTC. Translating gives CSARDLGTVHEQYF.

This chain uses TRBV28 with TRBJ2-7; no definite D call. Per the germline V gene, CDR1 is MDHEN and CDR2 is SYDVKM. The V end lost 1 base, the J end lost 2 bases, and 6 bases lay between the germline ends. CDR3 length: 13 residues. CDR3 coding DNA: TGTGCCAGCAGTTTATCTATGGCCTACGAGCAGTACTTC. Residues: CASSLSMAYEQYF.